A single T cell receptor beta chain is shown here with its context. Its antigen is as yet unknown. Researchers took RNA transcripts and amplified TCR beta CDR3 regions from them. HTBI-primed RT-PCR formed the first round, and a multiplex PCR formed the second. TCRdb reanalysed the multiplex PCR reads using MiXCR and keeps one entry per CDR3 protein. The sample has a few hundred thousand distinct CDR3 sequences; approximately 37% are singletons. This sample was included in a study of Graves' ophthalmopathy and Graves' hyperthyroidism. Study-level information: Hyperthyroidism qualified as stable when ophthalmopathy did not develop within 18 months of follow-up.

The CDR3 loop spans 14 amino acids. V was cut by 4 bases and J by 4 bases, with 13 bases left in between. The germline CDR1 and CDR2 sequences are MNHNS and SASEGT. The study's findings and limits: In blood, most expanded thyroid clonotypes above 0.001 frequency were also detected.

Patients newly diagnosed with hyperthyroidism, under 2 months' duration, were aged 18 to 65, the study reports. Lactation, pregnancy, uncontrolled infections and other autoimmune diseases were all grounds for excluding patients. The rearrangement joins TRBV6-1 to TRBJ1-2; D remains unclear. The sequenced sample consisted of peripheral blood or thyroid tissue (not recorded which). The clonotype was recovered from an adult man with Graves' hyperthyroidism. CDR3 sequence: CASSGSTVTYGYTF. Here the CDR3 DNA reads TGTGCCAGCAGTGGGTCGACGGTGACCTATGGCTACACCTTC.